The 19 T cell receptor beta chains reported below all come from one sample, sequenced in a study of T cell clonality in common variable immunodeficiency. Study outcomes and limitations: Fewer deletions and N-nucleotide insertions were reportedly seen in common variable immunodeficiency TCR beta sequences.

No antigens are known for them. The protocol was immunoSEQ multiplex PCR, while the TCRdb copy is restricted to in-frame clones and leaves out a portion. The sample was found to contain roughly 40,000 clones, and every one recurs. The sequenced sample was peripheral blood mononuclear cells. The receptors were sampled from a human donor with common variable immunodeficiency.

This clone was seen a few times. Read sequence stops 3 residues before the CDR3 end, and the germline J gene provides the missing end. V gene TRBV2 combines with J gene TRBJ1-5, with 10 positions matching TRBD1. This CDR3 region has 13 residues. Per germline, CDR1 SNHLY and CDR2 FYNNEI. The V segment lost 7 bases and the J segment 5 bases; nucleotides outside the gene matches: 2. CDR3 region: CASTGTGDQPQHF. CDR3 DNA, as far as it was read: TGTGCCAGCACTGGGACAGGGGATCAGCCC.

This clone was seen at least ten times. The CDR3 goes on 3 residues after the read ends, and that part is filled in from the germline J gene. J is TRBJ1-1 and V is TRBV29-1; D gene ambiguous. V shed 4 bases and J shed 4 bases, with 7 bases lying between them. Germline V gene lookup returns CDR1 SQVTM and CDR2 ANQGSEA. The CDR3 has 11 amino acids. The covered CDR3 bases are TGCAGCGTTGGGCAAAGCACTGAA. Translation: CSVGQSTE. The full-length CDR3 reads as CSVGQSTEAFF.

This clone occurred many times. The observed sequence ends 3 residues before the CDR3 terminus, with the missing tail filled in from the germline J gene. The rearrangement joins TRBV10-3 to TRBJ1-6, with 9 nucleotides matching TRBD1. The CDR3 is 13 amino acids. V shed 11 bases and J 8 bases; nucleotides not matched to a gene: 7. Germline CDR1 is ENHRY and CDR2 is SYGVKD. The covered CDR3 bases are TGTGCCGGGAAGGGACAGGGTGATTCACCC. This codes for CAGKGQGDSP. The complete CDR3 protein is CAGKGQGDSPLHF.

This clone was recorded at least ten times. The CDR3 end is not reached by the read, which stops 3 residues before it; the germline J gene fills it in. The chain combines TRBV7-8 with TRBJ2-5, with a possible D match to TRBD1 (7 bases). Germline V CDR1 and CDR2: SGHVS, FQNEAQ. Trimming stripped 2 bases from V and 4 bases from J, with 11 bases between. The CDR3 totals 14 residues. The CDR3 loop reads CASSLQGGRETQYF. The covered CDR3 bases are TGTGCCAGCAGCTTACAGGGGGGCCGAGAGACC.

This clone appeared a few times. The read ends 3 residues shy of where the CDR3 ends; the end is completed using the germline J gene. V and J are TRBV18 and TRBJ2-5; D is possibly TRBD2 (6 bases). The CDR3 runs to 14 residues. The ends were cut back, 3 bases at V and 5 bases at J, with 13 bases in the middle. Germline V gives CDR1 KGHSH, CDR2 LQKENI. This CDR3 is CASSPSGLQETQYF. The part of the CDR3 DNA that was read is TGTGCCAGCTCACCGAGCGGGCTTCAGGAGACC.

The sample holds a few counts of this clone. The read gets to within 3 residues of the CDR3 end, and the germline J gene fills in the rest. The gene calls are TRBV19 and TRBJ2-1; 12 bases line up with TRBD2. Looked up from germline, CDR1 is LNHDA and CDR2 is SQIVND (reference sequence). V lost 5 bases to trimming and J lost 9 bases; unmatched junction nucleotides: 11. The CDR3 is 16 residues long. Incomplete CDR3 DNA: TGTGCCAGTAGTGCCCCGACTAGCGGGAGAGTAGGTGAG. It encodes CASSAPTSGRVGE. The full CDR3 protein is CASSAPTSGRVGEQFF.

This clone came up a few times. The sequenced fragment ends 3 residues before the CDR3 boundary, so the rest is inferred from the germline J gene. The rearrangement uses TRBV18 and TRBJ2-1, with 14 positions matching TRBD2. Germline CDR1 reads KGHSH; CDR2 reads LQKENI. The trim removed 0 bases at V and 7 bases at J, leaving 2 bases unmatched. The CDR3 totals 16 residues. CDR3 DNA, as far as it was read: TGTGCCAGCTCACCACCCGGACTAGCGGGGGGAAATGAG. Encoded protein: CASSPPGLAGGNE. The whole CDR3 region reads CASSPPGLAGGNEQFF.

This clone was seen repeatedly, ten times or more. The CDR3 end falls 3 residues outside the read, so it is completed with the germline J gene. The chain uses TRBV18 and TRBJ1-1, with D perhaps matching TRBD1 (5 bases). The CDR3 totals 17 residues. Trimming shortened V by 5 bases and J by 4 bases, and 23 bases separated the two germline ends. Germline V CDR1 and CDR2: KGHSH, LQKENI. The CDR3 is CASSSDHAGRQSTEAFF. Partial CDR3 DNA: TGTGCCAGCTCATCCGACCACGCAGGGCGTCAGTCCACTGAA.

This clone counts as medium-sized. The read stops 3 residues short of the end of the CDR3; the missing end is completed from the germline J gene. This chain links TRBV19 with TRBJ1-5, with 9 bases that match TRBD1. With V trimmed by 3 bases and J by 5 bases, 2 bases remained unmatched. The CDR3 sequence is 14 residues long. Germline values: CDR1 LNHDA, CDR2 SQIVND (reference sequence). The DNA read from the CDR3 is TGTGCCAGTAGTATTTGGACAGGGGATCAGCCC. Translated: CASSIWTGDQP. The full-length CDR3 reads as CASSIWTGDQPQHF. The full variable domain, with the rest looked up from reference TRBV19 and TRBJ1-5, is DGGITQSPKYLFRKEGQNVTLSCEQNLNHDAMYWYRQDPGQGLRLIYYSQIVNDFQKGDIAEGYSVSREKKESFPLTVTSAQKNPTAFYLCASSIWTGDQPQHFGDGTRLSIL.

This clone was observed at least ten times. The read gets to within 3 residues of the CDR3 end, and the germline J gene fills in the rest. The gene calls are TRBV19 and TRBJ2-2, with a possible D match to TRBD1 (6 bases). CDR1 LNHDA and CDR2 SQIVND come from the germline V gene (reference sequence). The ends were cut back, 5 bases at V and 3 bases at J, with 10 bases in the middle. CDR3 length: 14 amino acids. CDR3 bases read: TGTGCCAGTAGTGGGGGCGCATACACCGGGGAG. Translated, it gives CASSGGAYTGE. The whole CDR3 protein is CASSGGAYTGELFF.

This clone was counted a few times. Coverage ceases 3 residues before the CDR3 finishes, and the germline J gene fills in the end. The chain recombines TRBV20-1 with TRBJ2-7, with TRBD2 matching over 8 bases. The CDR3 is made up of 15 amino acids. V lost 3 bases and J lost 3; bases outside the gene matches: 10. Germline loops: CDR1 DFQATT, CDR2 SNEGSKA (reference sequence). CDR3 bases read: TGCAGTGCTAGCGGGTTGACTAGCGCACACTACGAG. Its translation: CSASGLTSAHYE. The entire CDR3 is CSASGLTSAHYEQYF.

The table lists this clone with a few counts. Read data end 3 residues before the CDR3 end; the end is taken from the germline J gene. J is TRBJ2-7 and V is TRBV7-3; TRBD1 agrees at 8 bases. There are 15 residues in the CDR3. The ends lost 4 bases at V and 1 base at J; junction bases unmatched: 6. Germline values: CDR1 SGHTA, CDR2 FQGTGA. CDR3 loop: CASSWAGGASYEQYF. The sequenced CDR3 bases are TGTGCCAGCAGCTGGGCAGGGGGCGCATCCTACGAG.

Many counts were recorded for this clone. CDR3 bases read: TGCAGTGCTAGAGAACAGCACTTGGGTAATTCACCC. Translation: CSAREQHLGNSP. The full CDR3 protein is CSAREQHLGNSPLHF. The genes are TRBV20-1 and TRBJ1-6; D remains unclear. The read gets to within 3 residues of the CDR3 end, and the germline J gene fills in the rest. V lost 0 bases to trimming and J lost 6 bases, with 12 bases between them. The CDR3 contains 15 residues. Germline-derived CDR1 and CDR2 are DFQATT and SNEGSKA (reference sequence).

This clone was recorded many times. The read ends 3 residues early relative to the CDR3; the germline J gene fills the gap. The chain joins TRBV5-1 to TRBJ2-2, with 7 bases identical to TRBD1. Per the germline V gene, CDR1 is SGHRS and CDR2 is YFSETQ. Losses at the gene ends were 4 bases for V and 6 bases for J; bases not matched to a gene: 3. The CDR3 spans 13 residues. The CDR3 loop reads CASSVTGPGELFF. CDR3 DNA (partial): TGCGCCAGCAGCGTGACAGGGCCCGGGGAG.

Details on this clone: The read finishes 3 residues shy of the CDR3 end, and the germline J gene is used to complete it. The chain is built from TRBV7-8 and TRBJ2-5; 8 nucleotides agree with TRBD2. Losses at the gene ends were 2 bases for V and 5 bases for J; bases not matched to a gene: 10. CDR1 is SGHVS, CDR2 FQNEAQ, per germline. The CDR3 loop spans 16 amino acids. This chain's CDR3 is CASSLFGSGNLETQYF. Partial CDR3 DNA: TGTGCCAGCAGCTTATTTGGTAGCGGGAATTTGGAGACC.

This clone was recorded a few times. An end of the junction does not agree with germline; a read error may underlie this. Sequencing ends 3 residues short of the CDR3 end; the germline J gene provides the rest. The chain links TRBV7-2 to TRBJ2-7, with TRBD1 matching 9 bases. Germline loops: CDR1 SGHTA, CDR2 FQGNSA. The CDR3 is made up of 15 amino acids. The part of the CDR3 DNA that was read is TGTGCCAGCAGCGTAGCTGTGGGACAGGGATACGAG. It translates to CASSVAVGQGYE. The whole CDR3 protein reads CASSVAVGQGYEQYF. Looking up the rest from reference TRBV7-2 and TRBJ2-7 gives the full variable domain: GAGVSQSPSNKVTEKGKDVELRCDPISGHTALYWYRQSLGQGLEFLIYFQGNSAPDKSGLPSDRFSAERTGGSVSTLTIQRTQQEDSAVYLCASSVAVGQGYEQYFGPGTRLTVT.

This clone is medium-sized by share. The read is 3 residues too short to cover the CDR3 end, so that end is filled in from the germline J gene. The chain joins TRBV20-1 to TRBJ1-1; TRBD1 aligns across 7 bases. V dropped 5 bases and J dropped 4; count of bases not matched to a gene: 7. This CDR3 region has 13 residues. Germline CDR1 is DFQATT and CDR2 is SNEGSKA (reference sequence). The DNA read from the CDR3 is TGCAGTGCTTTTCGACAGGGCCCCACTGAA. Translation: CSAFRQGPTE. Given in full, the CDR3 is CSAFRQGPTEAFF.

This clone has a handful of counts. Read data end 3 residues before the CDR3 end; the end is taken from the germline J gene. The V gene is TRBV6-1, the J gene TRBJ2-3, with TRBD2 matching 14 bases. Germline CDR1 is MNHNS and CDR2 is SASEGT. Germline trimming cut 3 bases from V and 5 bases from J; bases unmatched to any gene: 1. This CDR3 spans 15 amino acids. The chain's CDR3 is CASSDGLAGGDTQYF. The part of the CDR3 DNA that was read is TGTGCCAGCAGTGACGGACTAGCGGGGGGAGATACG.

In this sample, this clone turned up a few times. Sequencing ends 3 residues short of the CDR3 end; the germline J gene provides the rest. The chain carries TRBV2 and TRBJ1-5; TRBD1 is a possible D gene (6 bases). Trimming removed 7 bases at V and 0 bases at J, with 19 bases between. Germline CDR1 SNHLY, CDR2 FYNNEI. The CDR3 has 17 amino acids. CDR3 sequence reads: CASKKDLQGHSNQPQHF. The sequenced part of the CDR3 DNA is TGTGCCAGCAAAAAGGACCTACAGGGACATAGCAATCAGCCC. The full variable domain, rest sourced from reference TRBV2 and TRBJ1-5, is EPEVTQTPSHQVTQMGQEVILRCVPISNHLYFYWYRQILGQKVEFLVSFYNNEISEKSEIFDDQFSVERPDGSNFTLKIRSTKLEDSAMYFCASKKDLQGHSNQPQHFGDGTRLSIL.